The entry that follows covers one TCR beta chain sequence. What it recognizes is unknown. This specimen comes from a study of radiation and T cells in renal cell carcinoma. Study-wide points: From baseline, blood top tumor clonotypes peaked at 2 weeks post-radiation.

Time point reported: blood 2 weeks post-SBRT. Treatment specified: 15 Gy SBRT to primary tumor, nephrectomy 4 weeks later. Some clones are missing from TCRdb's copy, which holds only in-frame ones; the method was immunoSEQ multiplex PCR. The table lists some 120,000 clones, more than 75% of them singletons, with 5% to 6% in the top ten. The V gene lost 5 bases and the J gene lost 4 bases, with 9 bases spanning the gap. CDR3 size: 14 residues. Germline CDR1 SGHVS, CDR2 FQNEAQ. The rearrangement joins TRBV7-8 to TRBJ1-6; D gene ambiguous. Sequencing used blood, obtained from a patient whose treatment included radiotherapy and nephrectomy. The clonotype originates from a woman in her sixties or seventies with renal cell carcinoma. The CDR3 reads CASSVRTYNSPLHF. Here the CDR3 DNA reads TGTGCCAGCAGCGTCCGTACATATAATTCACCCCTCCACTTT.